One and the same sample provided the 8 T cell receptor beta chains below, sequenced in a study of CD8+CD57+ T cells in acquired aplastic anemia (dated by TCRdb to 2017 to 2018). Data came from an Illumina HiSeq 2000. Genomic DNA served as template for TCR beta VDJ combination and CDR3 sequence profiling. The public reads were reanalyzed by TCRdb: fastp trimming at Q25, MiXCR alignment, in-frame beta chains only. A single entry per CDR3 protein holds the most common genes and DNA from its merged rows. Counted in this sample were about 190,000 distinct CDR3 sequences; 48% of them appeared once. The top ten hold over 7.5% of the sample. Expansion of CD8+CD57+ cells had been shown by flow cytometry in the patients chosen for sequencing. Sequencing used sorted CD4+, CD8+, or CD8+CD57+ T cells (not recorded which) from PBMCs. Source of these receptors: a human donor with aplastic anemia.

This clonotype showed up many times. This chain uses TRBV11-2 with TRBJ2-2; the D is unclear. Trimming shortened V by 2 bases and J by 0 bases, and 10 bases separated the two germline ends. The V gene's germline CDR1 is SGHAT and CDR2 FQNNGV. The CDR3 has 16 residues. CDR3 protein: CASSLRPSTNTGELFF. The CDR3, as DNA: TGTGCCAGCAGCTTAAGACCGAGCACGAACACCGGGGAGCTGTTTTTT.

About this clonotype itself: This may be a read error, as it is one base from a much larger clone. The CDR3 sequence: CSASGLAGFAGELFF. The CDR3 region has the DNA TGCAGTGCTTCCGGACTAGCGGGATTTGCCGGGGAGCTGTTTTTT. The V call is TRBV20-1, the J call TRBJ2-2, with 12 bases lining up with TRBD2. CDR1 and CDR2 from the germline V gene are DFQATT and SNEGSKA (reference sequence). V shed 5 bases, J shed 6 bases, and the junction held 7 bases outside the gene matches. The CDR3 is 15 residues long.

V and J are TRBV9 and TRBJ1-4, with a weak D call TRBD1 (6 bases). In germline, CDR1 is SGDLS, CDR2 YYNGEE. V lost 5 bases and J 8 bases, leaving 13 bases between the germline ends. This CDR3 region has 13 residues. The DNA for the CDR3 is TGTGCCAGCAGTCCAGGGGCAAAGGAAAAACTGTTTTTT. This gives the protein CASSPGAKEKLFF.

The V and J genes are TRBV5-1 and TRBJ2-7, with a tentative D call TRBD2 (5 bases). The CDR3 is 15 residues long. Trimming cost V 0 bases and J 2 bases, with 12 bases left between them. CDR1 is SGHRS and CDR2 is YFSETQ in the germline V gene. This CDR3 reads CASSLGLARPYEQYF. The CDR3 nucleotides read TGCGCCAGCAGCTTGGGCCTAGCTCGCCCCTACGAGCAGTACTTC.

In the case of this clonotype: Because the CDR3 is missing its conserved closing phenylalanine or tryptophan, this is likely a read error. It is unclear where the CDR3 begins or ends on the DNA, so no DNA is shown, and the CDR3 is as TCRdb lists it. The chain links TRBV29-1 to TRBJ2-7; TRBD1 reflects the table's D call only, with no check against the DNA. A total of 12 residues make up the CDR3, ends included. CDR1 and CDR2 (germline): SQVTM, ANQGSEA. The CDR3 is CSVEIRERERYL.

The genes are TRBV6-5 and TRBJ1-1; TRBD1 might be the D (5 bases). The CDR3 has 16 residues. Between the trimmed V and J ends, which lost 4 bases and 2 bases, there was a span of 17 bases. The germline V gene has CDR1 MNHEY and CDR2 SVGAGI. CDR3 DNA sequence: TGTGCCAGCAGTTCGATTGGGGGGATTCGAAACACTGAAGCTTTCTTT. Amino acids: CASSSIGGIRNTEAFF.

V and J are TRBV24-1 and TRBJ2-1; the D gene is possibly TRBD1 (5 bases). The CDR3 length is 17 residues. Trimming took off 2 bases at V and 0 bases at J, with 13 bases between the two ends. Germline CDR1 KGHDR, CDR2 SFDVKD. The CDR3 nucleotides are TGTGCCACCAGTGATTCCACCAGGGCGAGCTCCTACAATGAGCAGTTCTTC. Amino acid sequence: CATSDSTRASSYNEQFF.

This rearrangement joins TRBV2 to TRBJ1-5, with TRBD1 as a possible D gene (5 bases). This CDR3 spans 15 amino acids. Germline V gene sequence: CDR1 SNHLY, CDR2 FYNNEI. Trimming shortened V by 7 bases and J by 4 bases, and 17 bases separated the two germline ends. CDR3 amino acids: CASNLDSAGNQPQHF. The CDR3 region has the DNA TGTGCCAGCAATTTAGACAGTGCCGGGAATCAGCCCCAGCATTTT.